These 10 T cell receptor beta chains originate from one sample sequenced in a study of CD8 T cells in Susac syndrome. With random hexamers, reverse transcription was performed on about 0.5 to 1 ug of RNA. MiXCR, applied by TCRdb to the immunoSEQ multiplex PCR reads, yields one record per CDR3 protein. There are 250,000 to 300,000 distinct CDR3 sequences in the sample; over 75% occur only once, and roughly 0.22% lies in the top ten. The sequenced sample consisted of CD8+ T cells from PBMCs. The receptor source for this set is a human donor with multiple sclerosis.

The chain is built from TRBV25-1 and TRBJ2-7; TRBD1 matches at 7 bases. Trimming removed 0 bases from V and 2 bases from J; junction bases left unmatched: 10. The CDR3 consists of 17 residues. The germline V gene encodes CDR1 MGHDK and CDR2 SYGVNS. CDR3 nucleotides: TGTGCCAGCAGTGAATATGAGGGGACAGTTTTCCCCTACGAGCAGTACTTC. Encoded protein: CASSEYEGTVFPYEQYF.

This clonotype has a handful of counts. The V gene is TRBV4-3, the J gene TRBJ2-1; TRBD2 aligns across 13 bases. From germline, CDR1 is LGHNA and CDR2 YSLEER. J lost 0 bases, V lost 3 bases, and 5 bases had no gene match. The CDR3 is 18 amino acids. The CDR3 nucleotides read TGCGCCAGCAGCCAGGGGACTAGCGGGGTTAGCTCCTACAATGAGCAGTTCTTC. Its translation: CASSQGTSGVSSYNEQFF.

V and J are TRBV19 and TRBJ1-2, with 10 bases aligning to TRBD1. This CDR3 has 15 residues. Per germline, CDR1 LNHDA and CDR2 SQIVND (reference sequence). Trimming removed 4 bases from V and 3 bases from J; junction bases left unmatched: 5. The CDR3 sequence is CASSTSGTGDYGYTF. For the CDR3, the DNA is TGTGCCAGTAGTACTTCCGGGACAGGGGACTATGGCTACACCTTC.

The genes are TRBV4-3 and TRBJ1-2; D ambiguous. The germline V gene has CDR1 LGHNA and CDR2 YSLEER. CDR3 length: 14 residues. Between the trimmed V and J ends, which lost 2 bases and 3 bases, there was a span of 10 bases. CDR3 bases: TGCGCCAGCAGCCAATCTAGGGTCGACTATGGCTACACCTTC. It yields the protein CASSQSRVDYGYTF.

In this sample, this clonotype turned up once. The rearrangement uses TRBV27 and TRBJ1-1; maybe TRBD1 (6 bases). Between the trimmed V and J ends, which lost 8 bases and 0 bases, there was a span of 16 bases. CDR3 size: 15 residues. Per germline, CDR1 MNHEY and CDR2 SMNVEV (reference sequence). The CDR3 DNA follows: TGTGCCAGCGGAATAAATCGACAGGTGAACACTGAAGCTTTCTTT. Protein: CASGINRQVNTEAFF.

The rearrangement joins TRBV15 to TRBJ2-1; 8 bases line up with TRBD2. The germline gives CDR1 LNHNV, CDR2 YYDKDF (reference sequence). Losses at the gene ends were 3 bases for V and 2 bases for J; bases not matched to a gene: 3. The CDR3 length is 15 residues. CDR3 coding DNA: TGTGCCACCAGCAGTAGCGGGAATACCTACAATGAGCAGTTCTTC. This gives the protein CATSSSGNTYNEQFF.

The J gene is TRBJ1-1, the V gene TRBV7-8, with unresolved D. V lost 2 bases and J lost 2, with 12 bases in between. Germline CDR1 is SGHVS and CDR2 is FQNEAQ. CDR3 size: 15 residues. The CDR3 loop is CASSLTPDPNTEAFF. The CDR3 bases are TGTGCCAGCAGCTTAACTCCCGATCCCAACACTGAAGCTTTCTTT.

The J gene is TRBJ1-3, the V gene TRBV7-2; no clear D gene. Germline V gene sequence: CDR1 SGHTA, CDR2 FQGNSA. The length of the CDR3 is 17 residues. V lost 3 bases to trimming and J lost 0 bases, with 15 bases between them. DNA of the CDR3: TGTGCCAGCAGCTTCGATGCTGGTCTTCCCTCTGGAAACACCATATATTTT. It codes for CASSFDAGLPSGNTIYF.

The genes are TRBV11-2 and TRBJ1-5; D gene uncertain. V was clipped by 0 bases and J by 2 bases, with 8 bases between them. CDR1 and CDR2 (germline): SGHAT, FQNNGV. The CDR3 is made up of 15 amino acids. CDR3 residues: CASSLDSWGNQPQHF. The CDR3, as DNA: TGTGCCAGCAGCTTAGATTCTTGGGGCAATCAGCCCCAGCATTTT.

In regard to this clonotype: The CDR3 end shows no conserved phenylalanine or tryptophan, and so a read error is likely. This chain uses TRBV14 with TRBJ2-2, with D possibly TRBD2 on 5 matching bases. The V end was cut by 6 bases, the J end by 6 bases, with 8 bases between. This CDR3 has 12 residues. Germline V gene sequence: CDR1 SGHDN, CDR2 FVKESK. This CDR3 reads CASSPLAGELFS. The CDR3 DNA reads TGTGCCAGCAGTCCACTAGCCGGGGAGCTGTTTTCT.